This T cell receptor beta chain was recorded in a study of shared clonotypes between healthy human individuals. Germline V CDR1 and CDR2: SEHNR, FQNEAQ (reference sequence). The CDR3 is made up of 15 amino acids. The J segment lost 4 bases and the V segment lost 5 bases, leaving 10 bases of the junction unmatched. CD45RO-negative CD8 cells positively selected for CCR7 made up the naive population, which excluded terminally differentiated effector memory CD45RA+ cells. Sequencing was performed with immunoSEQ multiplex PCR; in TCRdb, only in-frame clones are kept and a portion is missing. The sample records 1.5 million to 2.5 million clones, approximately 95% being singletons.

The chain couples TRBV7-9 to TRBJ1-2; 7 bases are a match to TRBD1. What was sequenced was naive CD8+ T cells sorted from blood. The receptor comes from a man aged 18 to 29 in good health. The CDR3 DNA reads TGTGCCAGCAGCAAAAGGGACAGCGAGATCTATGGCTACACCTTC. Translating it yields CASSKRDSEIYGYTF.